Shown below are 28 T cell receptor beta chains from a single sample sequenced in a study of T cell responses to AZD1222 COVID-19 vaccine. TCRdb's copy holds only in-frame clones and misses some; the assay was immunoSEQ multiplex PCR. The sample carries about 100,000 clones, just under 90% recorded once. The starting material was peripheral blood, obtained on day 0 of AZD1222 vaccination. These receptor sequences come from an adult in good health.

In its sample, this clone was seen once. The V gene is TRBV19, the J gene TRBJ2-3; tentatively, D is TRBD2 (6 bases). Germline values: CDR1 LNHDA, CDR2 SQIVND (reference sequence). V shed 10 bases and J shed 2 bases, with 19 bases lying between them. The CDR3 is 15 amino acids. The CDR3 loop reads CATHPRGINTDTQYF. Here the CDR3 DNA reads TGTGCCACCCATCCCCGCGGGATTAACACAGATACGCAGTATTTT.

The chain links TRBV9 to TRBJ2-1; maybe TRBD2 (6 bases). This CDR3 spans 16 amino acids. In germline, CDR1 is SGDLS, CDR2 YYNGEE. Trimming took off 4 bases at V and 7 bases at J, with 21 bases between the two ends. DNA of the CDR3: TGTGCCAGCAGCCCCCGGGACTTTACCTATATAAATGAGCAGTTCTTC. This gives the protein CASSPRDFTYINEQFF. Full variable domain (rest looked up from reference TRBV9 and TRBJ2-1): DSGVTQTPKHLITATGQRVTLRCSPRSGDLSVYWYQQSLDQGLQFLIQYYNGEERAKGNILERFSAQQFPDLHSELNLSSLELGDSALYFCASSPRDFTYINEQFFGPGTRLTVL.

The chain employs TRBV18 and TRBJ1-2; TRBD1 is a possible D gene (6 bases). The CDR3 is 16 amino acids. In germline, CDR1 is KGHSH, CDR2 LQKENI. V was shortened by 3 bases and J by 4 bases, with 18 bases between the two germline ends. CDR3 loop: CASSPRFQGGIYGYTF. CDR3 sequence (DNA): TGTGCCAGCTCACCCCGGTTTCAAGGGGGGATCTATGGCTACACCTTC.

The CDR3 sequence is CSASSPSYEQYF. The CDR3 DNA reads TGCAGCGCCTCTAGTCCGTCCTACGAGCAGTACTTC. J is TRBJ2-7 and V is TRBV29-1, with D hard to call. This CDR3 comprises 12 residues. Germline loops: CDR1 SQVTM, CDR2 ANQGSEA. The V and J ends lost 7 bases and 1 base respectively, with 11 bases between them.

CDR3 sequence: CASSLAGPSTDTQYF. The DNA of the CDR3 is TGTGCCAGCAGCTTGGCGGGGCCCAGCACAGATACGCAGTATTTT. The chain combines TRBV5-8 with TRBJ2-3; perhaps D is TRBD1 or TRBD2 (5 bases each). Germline CDR1 reads SGHTS; CDR2 reads YDEGEE. CDR3 length: 15 amino acids. V was cut by 0 bases and J by 0 bases, with 8 bases left in between. The whole variable domain, remainder taken from reference TRBV5-8 and TRBJ2-3, is EAGVTQSPTHLIKTRGQQATLRCSPISGHTSVYWYQQALGLGLQFLLWYDEGEERNRGNFPPRFSGRQFPNYSSELNVNALELEDSALYLCASSLAGPSTDTQYFGPGTRLTVL.

This clone was observed a single time. CDR3 DNA sequence: TGTGCCAGCAGTGAGGAGCTCACAGATACGCAGTATTTT. Translated, it gives CASSEELTDTQYF. The chain carries TRBV6-4 and TRBJ2-3; D is unresolved. Trimming cost V 3 bases and J 2 bases, with 6 bases left between them. CDR1 and CDR2 from the germline V gene are MRHNA and SNTAGT. The CDR3 length is 13 residues.

The chain has TRBV30 and TRBJ1-2; 8 bases map to TRBD1. With V trimmed by 4 bases and J by 4 bases, 8 bases remained unmatched. CDR3 length: 14 residues. CDR1 is GTSNPN and CDR2 is SVGIG in the germline V gene (reference sequence). The CDR3 nucleotides read TGTGCCTGGATCCGACAGGGGACGGGCTATGGCTACACCTTC. It yields the protein CAWIRQGTGYGYTF. The whole variable domain, remainder taken from reference TRBV30 and TRBJ1-2, is SQTIHQWPATLVQPVGSPLSLECTVEGTSNPNLYWYRQAAGRGLQLLFYSVGIGQISSEVPQNLSASRPQDRQFILSSKKLLLSDSGFYLCAWIRQGTGYGYTFGSGTRLTVV.

The rearrangement uses TRBV7-9 and TRBJ1-5; weak D call: TRBD1 (6 bases). Germline CDR1 and CDR2: SEHNR and FQNEAQ (reference sequence). This CDR3 spans 12 amino acids. Trimming removed 1 base at V and 13 bases at J, with 11 bases between. CDR3 bases: TGTGCCAGCAGCTTAGTAGGGGGGTTGCAGCATTTT. Protein product: CASSLVGGLQHF.

The chain links TRBV27 to TRBJ2-7; 9 bases are shared with TRBD2. This CDR3 is 15 amino acids long. With V trimmed by 3 bases and J by 7 bases, 10 bases remained unmatched. The germline V gene has CDR1 MNHEY and CDR2 SMNVEV (reference sequence). The CDR3 DNA follows: TGTGCCAGCAGTTTGAGGCTAGCGGGAACCGGAGAGCAGTACTTC. It yields the protein CASSLRLAGTGEQYF.

The chain recombines TRBV7-9 with TRBJ1-5; no clear D. The CDR3 consists of 14 residues. V was trimmed by 1 base and J by 3 bases, leaving 7 bases between them. Germline V gene lookup returns CDR1 SEHNR and CDR2 FQNEAQ (reference sequence). The CDR3 nucleotides read TGTGCCAGCAGCTTAGATTTGCCCAATCAGCCCCAGCATTTT. Its translation is CASSLDLPNQPQHF.

The rearrangement uses TRBV6-5 and TRBJ1-1; D gene uncertain. This CDR3 has 13 amino acids. V was clipped by 6 bases and J by 8 bases, with 16 bases between them. CDR1 is MNHEY, CDR2 SVGAGI, per germline. This chain's CDR3 is CASRPLSSSEAFF. CDR3 DNA: TGTGCCAGCAGACCCCTTAGCTCCTCCGAAGCTTTCTTT.

As concerns this clone: Sequence at one end of the junction differs from germline and may be a read error. V and J are TRBV19 and TRBJ1-1, with 7 bases identical to TRBD1. Germline assignment: CDR1 LNHDA and CDR2 SQIVND (reference sequence). The CDR3 has 14 residues. CDR3 residues: CASSVQQGNPEAFF. In DNA form, the CDR3 reads TGTGCCAGTAGTGTACAACAGGGGAACCCTGAAGCTTTCTTT.

V usage is TRBV5-1 and J usage is TRBJ2-1; 7 bases line up with TRBD2. Germline CDR1 and CDR2: SGHRS and YFSETQ. This CDR3 is built from 16 residues. The V segment lost 0 bases and the J segment 1 base; nucleotides outside the gene matches: 4. The CDR3 bases are TGCGCCAGCAGCTTGGGGGCGGGAGAATCCTACAATGAGCAGTTCTTC. It specifies CASSLGAGESYNEQFF.

This rearrangement joins TRBV6-5 to TRBJ1-4, with unresolved D. This CDR3 has 16 residues. Germline CDR1 MNHEY, CDR2 SVGAGI. V dropped 0 bases and J dropped 7 bases, with 15 bases sitting between them. The CDR3 DNA reads as TGTGCCAGCAGTTACTCTGGCGGCGGGTCCGGTGAAAAACTGTTTTTT. As protein: CASSYSGGGSGEKLFF.

This clone was detected only a few times. The rearrangement uses TRBV2 and TRBJ2-7, with unresolved D. The CDR3 is made up of 13 amino acids. V was clipped by 0 bases and J by 0 bases, with 3 bases between them. Germline V CDR1 and CDR2: SNHLY, FYNNEI. The CDR3, as DNA: TGTGCCAGCAGTGAAGCGACCTCCTACGAGCAGTACTTC. Encoded protein: CASSEATSYEQYF.

The V gene is TRBV27, the J gene TRBJ1-1; D perhaps matches TRBD1 (5 bases). Germline V gene lookup returns CDR1 MNHEY and CDR2 SMNVEV (reference sequence). The CDR3 spans 15 residues. Trimming removed 5 bases from V and 2 bases from J, with 15 bases in between. CDR3 coding DNA: TGTGCCAGCAGTACGGGGCCCCCCCTTAACACTGAAGCTTTCTTT. Translating it yields CASSTGPPLNTEAFF.

The V and J genes are TRBV27 and TRBJ2-3, with 7 positions matching TRBD2. CDR3 size: 18 residues. Germline values: CDR1 MNHEY, CDR2 SMNVEV (reference sequence). The V gene end was trimmed by 6 bases and the J gene end by 0 bases; junction bases not matched to a gene: 15. The CDR3 here is CASSRYRAGVTSTDTQYF. The CDR3 coding sequence is TGTGCCAGCAGCCGATACCGCGCGGGGGTGACTAGCACAGATACGCAGTATTTT.

This chain joins TRBV6-6 and TRBJ1-4; 9 bases align to TRBD1. The V and J ends lost 5 bases and 7 bases, in that order; junction bases with no gene match: 5. Germline V gene lookup returns CDR1 MNHNY and CDR2 SVGAGI (reference sequence). There are 14 residues in the CDR3. The CDR3 sequence: CASSPGQGSEKLFF. DNA of the CDR3: TGTGCCAGCAGTCCGGGACAGGGAAGTGAAAAACTGTTTTTT.

The chain recombines TRBV6-5 with TRBJ1-4; no clear D gene. Germline loops: CDR1 MNHEY, CDR2 SVGAGI. Trimming shortened V by 7 bases and J by 6 bases, and 15 bases separated the two germline ends. This CDR3 is 14 amino acids long. The CDR3 region has the DNA TGTGCCAGCACCCTCGGAGGAGGGTATGAAAAACTGTTTTTT. It is translated as CASTLGGGYEKLFF.

J is TRBJ1-4 and V is TRBV6-5; possibly TRBD1 for D (5 bases). This CDR3 is 15 amino acids long. Germline V gives CDR1 MNHEY, CDR2 SVGAGI. Deletions cut 2 bases from V and 0 bases from J, with 7 bases between. CDR3 nucleotides: TGTGCCAGCAGTTACGACAGTGCAACTAATGAAAAACTGTTTTTT. It codes for CASSYDSATNEKLFF.

The V call is TRBV7-9, the J call TRBJ1-1; D possibly corresponds to TRBD1 (5 bases). V gave up 10 bases and J gave up 5 bases, with 17 bases separating them. Germline V gene data show CDR1 as SEHNR and CDR2 as FQNEAQ (reference sequence). The length of the CDR3 is 13 residues. The CDR3 loop reads CATLWGEGTEAFF. CDR3 nucleotides: TGTGCCACCCTATGGGGGGAAGGGACTGAAGCTTTCTTT.

The rearrangement links TRBV2 to TRBJ1-1; 8 bases align to TRBD1. The CDR3 is made up of 16 amino acids. Germline V gene lookup returns CDR1 SNHLY and CDR2 FYNNEI. The V gene end was trimmed by 9 bases and the J gene end by 1 base; junction bases not matched to a gene: 13. This chain's CDR3 is CASDSRGPRGNTEAFF. The CDR3 region has the DNA TGTGCCAGTGACAGCAGGGGGCCGAGGGGGAACACTGAAGCTTTCTTT. Full variable domain (rest looked up from reference TRBV2 and TRBJ1-1): EPEVTQTPSHQVTQMGQEVILRCVPISNHLYFYWYRQILGQKVEFLVSFYNNEISEKSEIFDDQFSVERPDGSNFTLKIRSTKLEDSAMYFCASDSRGPRGNTEAFFGQGTRLTVV.

This clone was recorded once. J is TRBJ1-5 and V is TRBV15, with D hard to call. CDR1 LNHNV and CDR2 YYDKDF come from the germline V gene (reference sequence). The germline V and J ends were trimmed by 3 bases and 6 bases, with 12 bases remaining between them. The CDR3 covers 14 residues. In DNA form, the CDR3 reads TGTGCCACCAGCAGGACCTTCACGGGTCAGCCCCAGCATTTT. Translating it yields CATSRTFTGQPQHF.

The chain employs TRBV24-1 and TRBJ2-1, with D possibly called TRBD1 or TRBD2 (5 bases each). In germline, CDR1 is KGHDR, CDR2 SFDVKD. This CDR3 comprises 13 residues. V gave up 6 bases and J gave up 9 bases, with 14 bases separating them. This CDR3 is CATSTTGGFEQFF. The DNA for the CDR3 is TGTGCCACCAGTACAACAGGAGGATTTGAGCAGTTCTTC.

This clone has only one observation. The chain combines TRBV7-2 with TRBJ2-7; D unclear. Germline CDR1 SGHTA, CDR2 FQGNSA. The CDR3 is 13 amino acids. Trimming removed 4 bases from V and 3 bases from J, with 10 bases in between. The CDR3, as DNA: TGTGCCAGCAGCTCCACGCTGGGCTACGAGCAGTACTTC. Translation gives CASSSTLGYEQYF.

CDR3 sequence (DNA): TGTGCCAGTAGTTACCTCAGGGCGAACACTGAAGCTTTCTTT. Its protein product is CASSYLRANTEAFF. The chain employs TRBV19 and TRBJ1-1, with TRBD1 as a possible D gene (5 bases). Germline CDR1 reads LNHDA; CDR2 reads SQIVND (reference sequence). The CDR3 length is 14 residues. Trimming shortened V by 5 bases and J by 1 base, and 11 bases separated the two germline ends.

The V gene is TRBV6-5, the J gene TRBJ1-5, with 8 positions matching TRBD1. Germline loops: CDR1 MNHEY, CDR2 SVGAGI. Trimming took 6 bases from V and 1 from J; bases not matched to a gene: 5. The CDR3 has 15 amino acids. The CDR3 sequence is CASRTDRVSNQPQHF. The CDR3 DNA sequence: TGTGCCAGCAGGACGGACAGGGTGAGCAATCAGCCCCAGCATTTT.

The chain joins TRBV18 to TRBJ1-6; 9 bases align to TRBD1. The CDR3 runs to 15 residues. Germline CDR1 and CDR2: KGHSH and LQKENI. Trimming removed 3 bases from V and 7 bases from J; junction bases left unmatched: 4. CDR3 nucleotide sequence: TGTGCCAGCTCACCGGCGGGACAGGGCAATTCACCCCTCCACTTT. Translating it yields CASSPAGQGNSPLHF.